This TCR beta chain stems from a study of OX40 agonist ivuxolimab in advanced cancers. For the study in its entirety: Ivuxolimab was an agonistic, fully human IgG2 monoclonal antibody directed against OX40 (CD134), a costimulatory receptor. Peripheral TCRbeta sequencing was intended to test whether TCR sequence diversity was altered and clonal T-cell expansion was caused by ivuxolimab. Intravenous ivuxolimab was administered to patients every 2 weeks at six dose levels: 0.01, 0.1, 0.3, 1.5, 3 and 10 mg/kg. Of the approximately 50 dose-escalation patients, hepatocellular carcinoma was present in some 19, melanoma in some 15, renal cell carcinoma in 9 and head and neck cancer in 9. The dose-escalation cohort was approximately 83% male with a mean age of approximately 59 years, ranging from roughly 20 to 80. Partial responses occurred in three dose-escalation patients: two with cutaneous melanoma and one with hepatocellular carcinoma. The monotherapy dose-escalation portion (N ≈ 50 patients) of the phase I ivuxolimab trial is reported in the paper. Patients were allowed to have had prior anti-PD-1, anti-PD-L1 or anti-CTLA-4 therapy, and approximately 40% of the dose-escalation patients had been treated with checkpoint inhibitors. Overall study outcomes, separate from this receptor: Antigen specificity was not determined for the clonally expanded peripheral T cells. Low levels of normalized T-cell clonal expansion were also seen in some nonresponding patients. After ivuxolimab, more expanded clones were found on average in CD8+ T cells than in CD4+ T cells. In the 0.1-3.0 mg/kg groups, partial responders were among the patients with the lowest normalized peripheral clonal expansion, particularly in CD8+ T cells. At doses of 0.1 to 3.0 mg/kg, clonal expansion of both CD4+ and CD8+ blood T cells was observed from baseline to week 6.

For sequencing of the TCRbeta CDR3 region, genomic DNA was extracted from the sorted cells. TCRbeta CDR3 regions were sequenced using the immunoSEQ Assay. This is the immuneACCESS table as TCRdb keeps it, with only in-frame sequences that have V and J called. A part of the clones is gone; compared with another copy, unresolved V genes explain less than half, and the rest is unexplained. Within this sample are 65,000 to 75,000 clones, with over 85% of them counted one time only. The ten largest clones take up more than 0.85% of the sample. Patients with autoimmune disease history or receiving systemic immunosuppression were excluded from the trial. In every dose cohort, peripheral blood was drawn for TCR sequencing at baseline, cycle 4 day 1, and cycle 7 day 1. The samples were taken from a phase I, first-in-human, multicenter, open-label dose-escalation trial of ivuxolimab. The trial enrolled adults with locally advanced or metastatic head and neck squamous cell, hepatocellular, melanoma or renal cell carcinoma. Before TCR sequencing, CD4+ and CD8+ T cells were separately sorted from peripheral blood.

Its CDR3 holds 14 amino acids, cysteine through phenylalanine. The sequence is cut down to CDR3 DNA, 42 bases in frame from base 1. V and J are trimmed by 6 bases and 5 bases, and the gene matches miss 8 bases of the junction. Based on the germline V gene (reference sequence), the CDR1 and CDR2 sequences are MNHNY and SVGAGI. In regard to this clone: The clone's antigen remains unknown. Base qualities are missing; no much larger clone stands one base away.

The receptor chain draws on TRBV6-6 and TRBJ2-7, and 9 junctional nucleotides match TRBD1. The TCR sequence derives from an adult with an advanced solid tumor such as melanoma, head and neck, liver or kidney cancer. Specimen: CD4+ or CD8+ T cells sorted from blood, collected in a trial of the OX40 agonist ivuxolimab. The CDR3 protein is CASSRPGQGNEQYF. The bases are TGTGCCAGCAGCCGACCCGGACAGGGGAACGAGCAGTACTTC.